Listed here are 19 T cell receptor beta chains from one sample, sequenced in a study of T cells in localized non-small cell lung cancer. Sequencing was performed with immunoSEQ multiplex PCR; in TCRdb, only in-frame clones are kept and a portion is missing. The sample shows around 15,000 clones, more than 80% of them seen only once. Material: peripheral blood, obtained before any cancer treatment. These receptors originate from a female donor of 60 years or more with stage I squamous cell lung carcinoma.

The V call is TRBV9, the J call TRBJ2-1; 10 bases are a match to TRBD2. The germline V gene encodes CDR1 SGDLS and CDR2 YYNGEE. V shed 1 base, J shed 2 bases, and the junction held 3 bases outside the gene matches. The CDR3 totals 16 residues. The CDR3 DNA sequence: TGTGCCAGCAGCGTACTAGCGGGAGTAACCTACAATGAGCAGTTCTTC. It yields the protein CASSVLAGVTYNEQFF. Full variable domain (outside the CDR3, taken from reference TRBV9 and TRBJ2-1): DSGVTQTPKHLITATGQRVTLRCSPRSGDLSVYWYQQSLDQGLQFLIQYYNGEERAKGNILERFSAQQFPDLHSELNLSSLELGDSALYFCASSVLAGVTYNEQFFGPGTRLTVL.

V usage is TRBV7-8 and J usage is TRBJ1-1; 10 positions agree with TRBD1. Germline V gene data show CDR1 as SGHVS and CDR2 as FQNEAQ. The CDR3 is 12 residues long. The ends lost 3 bases at V and 10 bases at J; junction bases unmatched: 2. The CDR3 region is CASSFDRGRAFF. The CDR3 DNA sequence: TGTGCCAGCAGCTTTGACAGGGGGCGAGCTTTCTTT. Combining the CDR3 with reference TRBV7-8 and TRBJ1-1 gives the whole variable domain GAGVSQSPRYKVAKRGQDVALRCDPISGHVSLFWYQQALGQGPEFLTYFQNEAQLDKSGLPSDRFFAERPEGSVSTLKIQRTQQEDSAVYLCASSFDRGRAFFGQGTRLTVV.

The rearrangement uses TRBV4-2 and TRBJ2-5, with 8 bases lining up with TRBD2. Germline V lookup: CDR1 LGHNA, CDR2 YNFKEQ. Germline trimming cut 0 bases from V and 4 bases from J; bases unmatched to any gene: 10. CDR3 size: 17 residues. The chain's CDR3 is CASSQDPKRAGGETQYF. CDR3 DNA sequence: TGTGCCAGCAGCCAAGATCCTAAGCGGGCGGGAGGAGAGACCCAGTACTTC.

The rearrangement joins TRBV6-1 to TRBJ1-3, with D possibly being TRBD1 (6 bases). V shed 3 bases and J shed 2 bases, with 11 bases lying between them. This CDR3 contains 15 residues. The V gene's germline CDR1 is MNHNS and CDR2 SASEGT. CDR3 loop: CASSDKRGTGNTIYF. The CDR3 DNA reads TGTGCCAGCAGTGATAAGAGGGGGACTGGAAACACCATATATTTT.

The count of this clone is one. The same CDR3 also results from other DNA sequences found in this sample. The V gene is TRBV5-6, the J gene TRBJ2-7; weak D call: TRBD2 (6 bases). V lost 4 bases, J lost 6 bases, and 8 bases lay in between. In germline, CDR1 is SGHDT, CDR2 YYEEEE. The CDR3 runs to 11 residues. CDR3 protein: CASSLGLEQYF. The CDR3 nucleotides read TGTGCCAGCAGCCTGGGACTCGAGCAGTACTTC.

The genes are TRBV28 and TRBJ2-5; 8 bases agree with TRBD1. J was trimmed by 5 bases and V by 5 bases; bases with no gene match: 4. CDR1 and CDR2 (germline): MDHEN, SYDVKM. The CDR3 loop spans 13 amino acids. The CDR3 protein is CASSDRGSETQYF. The CDR3 bases are TGTGCCAGCAGTGACAGGGGATCGGAGACCCAGTACTTC.

The chain combines TRBV29-1 with TRBJ1-2, with 9 nucleotides matching TRBD1. CDR3 length equals 17 residues. The ends lost 4 bases at V and 0 bases at J; junction bases unmatched: 12. Germline-derived CDR1 and CDR2 are SQVTM and ANQGSEA. The CDR3 nucleotides are TGCAGCGTTGTCGGGACAGGGAATGAAAAACCTAACTATGGCTACACCTTC. This gives the protein CSVVGTGNEKPNYGYTF.

This chain connects TRBV19 to TRBJ2-1; 10 bases map to TRBD1. Germline assignment: CDR1 LNHDA and CDR2 SQIVND (reference sequence). This CDR3 has 16 amino acids. Germline trimming cut 6 bases from V and 1 base from J; bases unmatched to any gene: 6. CDR3 loop: CASRRQGARSYNEQFF. The CDR3 bases are TGTGCCAGTAGACGACAGGGGGCGAGGTCCTACAATGAGCAGTTCTTC.

V gene TRBV11-2 combines with J gene TRBJ2-7; D unresolved. The germline CDR1 and CDR2 sequences are SGHAT and FQNNGV. The germline V and J ends were trimmed by 5 bases and 1 base, with 12 bases remaining between them. This CDR3 has 14 residues. CDR3 DNA sequence: TGTGCCAGCAGCCACCCAGGCGGATCCTACGAGCAGTACTTC. It encodes CASSHPGGSYEQYF.

The gene calls are TRBV18 and TRBJ1-2, with D tentatively TRBD1 (5 bases). Germline values: CDR1 KGHSH, CDR2 LQKENI. This CDR3 spans 13 amino acids. V was shortened by 3 bases and J by 2 bases, with 7 bases between the two germline ends. CDR3 sequence: CASSPGGNYGYTF. CDR3 sequence (DNA): TGTGCCAGCTCACCGGGGGGGAACTATGGCTACACCTTC.

This chain joins TRBV5-1 and TRBJ2-2; 10 bases align to TRBD1. CDR1 and CDR2 from the germline V gene are SGHRS and YFSETQ. V shed 0 bases and J 7 bases; nucleotides not matched to a gene: 3. CDR3 size: 15 residues. CDR3 protein: CASSLGGQGNGELFF. The CDR3 DNA sequence: TGCGCCAGCAGCTTGGGGGGACAGGGGAACGGGGAGCTGTTTTTT.

The CDR3 coding sequence is TGCAGTGGGTGGGGGGCGAACGAGCAGTACTTC. The encoded protein is CSGWGANEQYF. V is TRBV20-1 and J is TRBJ2-7; D might be TRBD1 or TRBD2, each matching 6 bases. V lost 7 bases, J lost 5 bases, and 12 bases lay in between. Germline V lookup: CDR1 DFQATT, CDR2 SNEGSKA (reference sequence). The CDR3 totals 11 residues.

The chain joins TRBV6-4 to TRBJ2-2, with D hard to call. Per germline, CDR1 MRHNA and CDR2 SNTAGT. With 5 bases removed from V and 4 bases from J, the gap between germline ends came to 14 bases. The length of the CDR3 is 15 residues. The CDR3 protein is CASSNDGSTTGELFF. CDR3 nucleotides: TGTGCCAGCAGTAACGACGGGTCGACCACCGGGGAGCTGTTTTTT.

V is TRBV7-9 and J is TRBJ2-7; D is unresolved. CDR1 and CDR2 from the germline V gene are SEHNR and FQNEAQ (reference sequence). Trimming cost V 5 bases and J 6 bases, with 17 bases left between them. The CDR3 contains 14 residues. Here the CDR3 DNA reads TGTGCCAGCAGCCCCGATCGGGTCGGCGGCGAGCAGTACTTC. Residues: CASSPDRVGGEQYF.

The V call is TRBV6-4, the J call TRBJ1-5; D uncertain. This CDR3 is built from 14 residues. CDR1 is MRHNA and CDR2 is SNTAGT in the germline V gene. V dropped 8 bases and J dropped 5 bases, with 16 bases sitting between them. CDR3 bases: TGTGCCAGCTCCCCTAGAGGGTACGATCAGCCCCAGCATTTT. Translating it yields CASSPRGYDQPQHF.

The genes are TRBV28 and TRBJ2-7; 10 nucleotides match TRBD2. The J segment lost 7 bases and the V segment lost 10 bases, leaving 10 bases of the junction unmatched. The CDR3 totals 13 residues. The germline V gene encodes CDR1 MDHEN and CDR2 SYDVKM. As DNA, the CDR3 is TGTGCCATCGAGCGGGAGGGCCTCGGGGAGCAGTACTTC. Translating it yields CAIEREGLGEQYF.

This chain connects TRBV6-1 to TRBJ1-2; D remains unclear. CDR3 length: 13 residues. Germline V gene data show CDR1 as MNHNS and CDR2 as SASEGT. Trimming stripped 7 bases from V and 5 bases from J, with 14 bases between. The CDR3 nucleotides read TGTGCCAGCAAGGAGAGGGAGGGTTATGGCTACACCTTC. Translating it yields CASKEREGYGYTF.

This clone was picked up a small number of times. The V gene is TRBV2, the J gene TRBJ2-7; 7 nucleotides match TRBD1. This CDR3 is built from 12 residues. The V and J ends lost 6 bases and 5 bases, in that order; junction bases with no gene match: 4. The germline CDR1 and CDR2 sequences are SNHLY and FYNNEI. The chain's CDR3 is CASRDRTNEQYF. CDR3 DNA sequence: TGTGCCAGCAGGGACAGGACAAACGAGCAGTACTTC.

The chain links TRBV6-6 to TRBJ2-7; D not certain. Trimming shortened V by 10 bases and J by 0 bases, and 16 bases separated the two germline ends. Germline V lookup: CDR1 MNHNY, CDR2 SVGAGI (reference sequence). The CDR3 loop spans 14 amino acids. CDR3 sequence (DNA): TGTGCCACCGGTCTCGTCTATAGCTCCTACGAGCAGTACTTC. Translation gives CATGLVYSSYEQYF.